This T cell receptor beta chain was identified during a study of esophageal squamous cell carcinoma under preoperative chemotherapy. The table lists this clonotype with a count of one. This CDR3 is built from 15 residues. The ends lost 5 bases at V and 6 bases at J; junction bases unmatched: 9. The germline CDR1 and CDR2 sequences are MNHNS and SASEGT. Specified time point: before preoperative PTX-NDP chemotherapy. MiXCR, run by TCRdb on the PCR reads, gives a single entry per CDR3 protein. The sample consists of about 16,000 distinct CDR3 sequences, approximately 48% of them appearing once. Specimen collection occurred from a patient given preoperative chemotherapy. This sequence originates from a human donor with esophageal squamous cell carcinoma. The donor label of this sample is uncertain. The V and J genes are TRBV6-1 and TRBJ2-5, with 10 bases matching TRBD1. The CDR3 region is CASSTTDRGGKTQYF. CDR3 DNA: TGTGCCAGCAGTACCACGGACAGGGGGGGGAAGACCCAGTACTTC.